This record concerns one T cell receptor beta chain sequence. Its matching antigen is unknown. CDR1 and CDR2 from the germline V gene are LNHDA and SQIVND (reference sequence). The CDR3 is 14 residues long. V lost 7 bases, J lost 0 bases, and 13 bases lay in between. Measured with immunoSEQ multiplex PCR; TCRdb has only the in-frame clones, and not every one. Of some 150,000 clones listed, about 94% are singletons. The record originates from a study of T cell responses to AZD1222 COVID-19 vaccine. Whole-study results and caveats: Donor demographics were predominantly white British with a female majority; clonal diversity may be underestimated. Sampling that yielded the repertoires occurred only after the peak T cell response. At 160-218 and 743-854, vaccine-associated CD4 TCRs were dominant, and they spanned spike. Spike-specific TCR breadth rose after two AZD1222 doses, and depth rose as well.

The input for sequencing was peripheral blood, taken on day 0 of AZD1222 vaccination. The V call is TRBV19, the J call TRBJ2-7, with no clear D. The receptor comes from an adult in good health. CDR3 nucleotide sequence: TGTGCCAGTAAGCTTGAGTCGAGCTCCTACGAGCAGTACTTC. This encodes CASKLESSSYEQYF.